These 8 T cell receptor beta chains share one sample of origin, sequenced in a study of blood T cell repertoires in COVID-19. Only in-frame clones appear in the TCRdb table, and some are missing; sequencing was by immunoSEQ multiplex PCR. The table records a few hundred thousand clones, 70% to 75% of them present only once. The sequencing input was peripheral blood. These receptors were taken from a woman of 80 years or more with acute or convalescent COVID-19.

The chain links TRBV6-1 to TRBJ2-3, with TRBD1 as a possible D gene (7 bases). With 0 bases removed from V and 1 base from J, the gap between germline ends came to 14 bases. The V gene's germline CDR1 is MNHNS and CDR2 SASEGT. The CDR3 has 17 amino acids. CDR3 coding DNA: TGTGCCAGCAGTGAAGCGCTGACAGGGACTGGCACAGATACGCAGTATTTT. This codes for CASSEALTGTGTDTQYF.

The V call is TRBV2, the J call TRBJ2-7, with 10 nucleotides matching TRBD1. The CDR3 is 14 amino acids. Germline V gene lookup returns CDR1 SNHLY and CDR2 FYNNEI. Losses at the gene ends were 6 bases for V and 3 bases for J; bases not matched to a gene: 5. Here the CDR3 DNA reads TGTGCCAGCAGAGGACAGGGGGTAAACTACGAGCAGTACTTC. Amino acid sequence: CASRGQGVNYEQYF.

The J gene is TRBJ1-1, the V gene TRBV6-5; no clear D. Trimming removed 3 bases from V and 1 base from J, with 9 bases in between. Germline CDR1 reads MNHEY; CDR2 reads SVGAGI. CDR3 length equals 14 residues. The CDR3 sequence is CASSYFSGNTEAFF. The CDR3 nucleotides read TGTGCCAGCAGTTATTTTTCAGGGAACACTGAAGCTTTCTTT.

The CDR3 nucleotides are TGCGCCAGCAGCCAAGAGAGGGGTGGTGGGACTTCCTACACCTTC. As protein: CASSQERGGGTSYTF. The V and J genes are TRBV4-3 and TRBJ1-2; a weak D match, TRBD1 (5 bases). Germline assignment: CDR1 LGHNA and CDR2 YSLEER. The CDR3 sequence is 15 residues long. V lost 0 bases to trimming and J lost 10 bases, with 18 bases between them.

This chain uses TRBV13 with TRBJ1-2, with D tentatively TRBD1 (5 bases). V was clipped by 0 bases and J by 4 bases, with 12 bases between them. Germline V gene lookup returns CDR1 PRHDT and CDR2 FYEKMQ (reference sequence). This CDR3 region has 15 residues. The DNA for the CDR3 is TGTGCCAGCAGCTTAGGCCGTACAGGCCTCTATGGCTACACCTTC. Protein: CASSLGRTGLYGYTF.

The chain has TRBV7-8 and TRBJ1-1; D might be TRBD1 (5 bases). Germline assignment: CDR1 SGHVS and CDR2 FQNEAQ. Between the trimmed V and J ends, which lost 5 bases and 0 bases, there was a span of 13 bases. The length of the CDR3 is 15 residues. CDR3 DNA sequence: TGTGCCAGCAGCGCCGCCAGGGTAATGAACACTGAAGCTTTCTTT. This sequence encodes CASSAARVMNTEAFF.

The rearrangement links TRBV2 to TRBJ1-5, with D tentatively TRBD1 (6 bases). From germline, CDR1 is SNHLY and CDR2 FYNNEI. The V gene lost 5 bases and the J gene lost 3 bases, with 14 bases spanning the gap. The CDR3 runs to 15 residues. CDR3 loop: CASSTNQGNNQPQHF. The CDR3 DNA sequence: TGTGCCAGCAGTACTAACCAGGGGAACAATCAGCCCCAGCATTTT.

This clone appeared many times. The rearrangement links TRBV5-1 to TRBJ1-4, with D possibly being TRBD1 (5 bases). This CDR3 contains 15 residues. Germline-derived CDR1 and CDR2 are SGHRS and YFSETQ. Trimming pared 0 bases from V and 7 bases from J, leaving 13 bases between. The CDR3 loop is CASSLVGGDGEKLFF. CDR3 bases: TGCGCCAGCAGCTTGGTTGGGGGGGATGGTGAAAAACTGTTTTTT.